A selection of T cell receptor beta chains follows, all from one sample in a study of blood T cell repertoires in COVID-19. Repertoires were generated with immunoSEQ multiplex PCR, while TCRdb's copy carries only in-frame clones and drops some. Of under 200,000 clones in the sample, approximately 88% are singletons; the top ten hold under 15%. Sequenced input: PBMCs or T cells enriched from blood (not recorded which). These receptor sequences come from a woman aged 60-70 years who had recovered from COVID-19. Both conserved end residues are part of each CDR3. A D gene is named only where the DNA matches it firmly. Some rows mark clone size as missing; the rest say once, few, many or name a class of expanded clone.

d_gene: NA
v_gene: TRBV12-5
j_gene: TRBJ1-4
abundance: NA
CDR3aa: CASGLGGTGQKLFF
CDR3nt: TGTGCTAGTGGTTTGGGAGGGACTGGGCAAAAACTGTTTTTT

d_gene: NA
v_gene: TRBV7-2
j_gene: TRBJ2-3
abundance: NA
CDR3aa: CASSLDGSRTDTQYF
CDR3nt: TGTGCCAGCAGCTTAGACGGGAGCCGCACAGATACGCAGTATTTT

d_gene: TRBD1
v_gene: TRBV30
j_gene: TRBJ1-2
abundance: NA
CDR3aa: CAWSTGVGGYTF
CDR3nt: TGTGCCTGGAGTACAGGGGTGGGGGGCTACACCTTC

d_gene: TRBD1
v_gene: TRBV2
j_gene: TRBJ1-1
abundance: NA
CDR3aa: CASRTGGVTEAFF
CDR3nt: TGTGCCAGCCGGACAGGGGGGGTCACTGAAGCTTTCTTT

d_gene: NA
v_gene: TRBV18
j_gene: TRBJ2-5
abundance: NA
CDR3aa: CASSPTSQETQYF
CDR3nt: TGTGCCAGCTCACCGACTAGCCAAGAGACCCAGTACTTC

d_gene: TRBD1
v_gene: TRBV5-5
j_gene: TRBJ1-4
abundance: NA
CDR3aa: CASSWRAQGNSEKLFF
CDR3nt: TGTGCCAGCAGCTGGAGGGCACAGGGGAATAGCGAAAAACTGTTTTTT

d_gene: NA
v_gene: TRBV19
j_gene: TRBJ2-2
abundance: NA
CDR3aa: CASSMGRSNTGELFF
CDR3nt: TGTGCCAGTAGTATGGGGCGCAGTAACACCGGGGAGCTGTTTTTT

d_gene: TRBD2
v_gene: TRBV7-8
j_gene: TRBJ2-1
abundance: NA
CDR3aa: CASSSTSGGPSSYNEQFF
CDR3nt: TGTGCCAGCAGCTCGACTAGCGGGGGGCCGAGCTCCTACAATGAGCAGTTCTTC

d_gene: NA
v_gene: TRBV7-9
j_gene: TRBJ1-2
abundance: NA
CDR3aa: CASSLVGQPAYGYTF
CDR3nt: TGTGCCAGCAGCTTAGTGGGACAACCTGCCTATGGCTACACCTTC

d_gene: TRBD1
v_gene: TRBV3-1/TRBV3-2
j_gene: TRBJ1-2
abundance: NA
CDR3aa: CASSQQGVHGYTF
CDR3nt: TGTGCCAGCAGCCAGCAGGGGGTACACGGCTACACCTTC

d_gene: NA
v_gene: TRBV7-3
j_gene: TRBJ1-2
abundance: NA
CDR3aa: CASSLGGGKGNYGYTF
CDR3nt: TGTGCCAGCAGTCTCGGCGGAGGGAAGGGGAACTATGGCTACACCTTC

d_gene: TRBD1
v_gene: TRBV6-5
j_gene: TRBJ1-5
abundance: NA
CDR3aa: CASTGQGNQPQHF
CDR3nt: TGTGCCAGCACCGGACAGGGCAATCAGCCCCAGCATTTT

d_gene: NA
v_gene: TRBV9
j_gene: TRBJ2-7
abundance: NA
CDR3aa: CASSVGAGHSYEQYF
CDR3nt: TGTGCCAGCAGCGTAGGGGCGGGGCATTCCTACGAGCAGTACTTC

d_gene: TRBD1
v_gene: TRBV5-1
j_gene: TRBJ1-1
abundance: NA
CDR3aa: CASSPQGARNTEAFF
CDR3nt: TGCGCCAGCAGCCCACAGGGGGCGAGGAACACTGAAGCTTTCTTT

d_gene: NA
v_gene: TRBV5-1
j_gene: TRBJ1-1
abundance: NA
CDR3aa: CASSSTPDRGIYEAFF
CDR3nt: TGCGCCAGCAGCTCGACTCCGGACCGAGGGATATATGAAGCTTTCTTT

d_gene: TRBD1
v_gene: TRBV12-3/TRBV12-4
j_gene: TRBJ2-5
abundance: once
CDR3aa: CASRGQGLHF
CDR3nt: TGTGCCAGCAGGGGACAGGGACTGCACTTC

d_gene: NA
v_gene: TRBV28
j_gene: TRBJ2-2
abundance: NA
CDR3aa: CASSSSGDTGELFF
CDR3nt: TGTGCCAGCAGTAGTTCAGGGGACACCGGGGAGCTGTTTTTT

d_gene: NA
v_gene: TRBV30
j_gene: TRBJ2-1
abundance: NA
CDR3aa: CAWSPSGNEQFF
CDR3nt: TGTGCCTGGAGTCCCTCGGGCAATGAGCAGTTCTTC

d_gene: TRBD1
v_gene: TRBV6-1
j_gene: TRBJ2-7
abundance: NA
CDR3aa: CASSEARTGDEQYF
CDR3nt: TGTGCCAGCAGTGAAGCCCGGACAGGGGACGAGCAGTACTTC

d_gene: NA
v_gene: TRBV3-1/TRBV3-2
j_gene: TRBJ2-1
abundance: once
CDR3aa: CASSLGRGNEQFF
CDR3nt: TGTGCCAGCAGCCTGGGCAGGGGAAATGAGCAGTTCTTC

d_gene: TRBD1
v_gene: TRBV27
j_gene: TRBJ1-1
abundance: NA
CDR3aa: CASSLNGRGWYTEAFF
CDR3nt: TGTGCCAGCAGTTTAAACGGCAGGGGGTGGTACACTGAAGCTTTCTTT

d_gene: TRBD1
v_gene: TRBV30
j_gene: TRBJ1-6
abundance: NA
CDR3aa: CACGRTGLYSPLHF
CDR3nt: TGTGCCTGCGGCCGGACAGGGTTATATTCACCCCTCCACTTT

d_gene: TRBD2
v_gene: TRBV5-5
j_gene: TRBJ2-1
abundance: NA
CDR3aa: CASSSGGRNEQFF
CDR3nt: TGTGCCAGCAGCTCGGGGGGGAGGAATGAGCAGTTCTTC

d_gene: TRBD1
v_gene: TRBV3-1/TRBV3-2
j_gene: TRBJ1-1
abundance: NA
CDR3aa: CASSQTIGTVEAFF
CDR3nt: TGTGCCAGCAGCCAAACTATTGGGACAGTTGAAGCTTTCTTT

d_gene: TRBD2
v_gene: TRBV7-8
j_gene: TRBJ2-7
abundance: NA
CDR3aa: CASSLAGLAGSYEQYF
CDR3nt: TGTGCCAGCAGCTTAGCGGGACTAGCGGGGTCCTACGAGCAGTACTTC

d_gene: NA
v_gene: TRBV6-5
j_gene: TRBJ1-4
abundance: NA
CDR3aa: CASSWAEREKLFF
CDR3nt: TGTGCCAGCAGTTGGGCCGAAAGAGAAAAACTGTTTTTT

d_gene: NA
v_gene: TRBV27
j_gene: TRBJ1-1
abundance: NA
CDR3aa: CASSLLARGGVATEAFF
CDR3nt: TGTGCCAGCAGTTTACTTGCGCGAGGGGGAGTGGCCACTGAAGCTTTCTTT

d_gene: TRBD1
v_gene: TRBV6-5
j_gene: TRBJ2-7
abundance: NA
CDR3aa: CASTRDSSYEQYF
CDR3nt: TGTGCCAGCACGAGGGACAGCTCCTACGAGCAGTACTTC

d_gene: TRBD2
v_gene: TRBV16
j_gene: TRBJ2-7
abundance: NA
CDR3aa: CASSQSASGSYYEQYF
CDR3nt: TGTGCCAGCAGCCAATCAGCTAGCGGCAGCTACTACGAGCAGTACTTC

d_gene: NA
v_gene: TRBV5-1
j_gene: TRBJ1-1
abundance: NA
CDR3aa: CASSSGSVSGLNTEAFF
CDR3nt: TGCGCCAGCAGCTCCGGTTCGGTTTCAGGGCTGAACACTGAAGCTTTCTTT

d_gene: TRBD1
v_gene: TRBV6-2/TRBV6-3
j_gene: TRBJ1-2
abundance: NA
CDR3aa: CASSSGQGGYGYTF
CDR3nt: TGTGCCAGCAGTTCCGGACAGGGAGGCTATGGCTACACCTTC

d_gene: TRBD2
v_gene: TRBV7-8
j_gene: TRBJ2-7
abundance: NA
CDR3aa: CASSLANSGDGRWYEQYF
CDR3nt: TGTGCCAGCAGCTTAGCGAATAGTGGGGACGGGAGGTGGTACGAGCAGTACTTC

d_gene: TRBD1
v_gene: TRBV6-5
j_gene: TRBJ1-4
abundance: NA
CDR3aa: CASSYRQGREKLFF
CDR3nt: TGTGCCAGCAGTTACCGACAGGGAAGAGAAAAACTGTTTTTT

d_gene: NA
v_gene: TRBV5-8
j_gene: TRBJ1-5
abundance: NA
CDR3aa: CASSFRTPNQPQHF
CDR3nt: TGTGCCAGCAGCTTTCGGACACCCAATCAGCCCCAGCATTTT

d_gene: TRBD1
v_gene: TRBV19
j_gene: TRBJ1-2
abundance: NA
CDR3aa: CASSGRGRSLGYTF
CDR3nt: TGTGCCAGTAGTGGCAGGGGGCGTTCTCTCGGCTACACCTTC

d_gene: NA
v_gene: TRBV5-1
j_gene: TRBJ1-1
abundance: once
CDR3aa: CASSPLTENTEAFF
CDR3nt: TGCGCCAGCAGCCCCTTGACAGAGAACACTGAAGCTTTCTTT

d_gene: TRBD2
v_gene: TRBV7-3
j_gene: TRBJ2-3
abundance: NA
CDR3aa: CASSLTWAGGPDTQYF
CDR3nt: TGTGCCAGCAGCTTAACTTGGGCGGGGGGGCCAGATACGCAGTATTTT

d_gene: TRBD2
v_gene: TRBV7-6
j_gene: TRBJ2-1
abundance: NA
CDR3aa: CASSGIAGGEYNEQFF
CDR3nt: TGTGCCAGCAGCGGGATAGCGGGAGGAGAATACAATGAGCAGTTCTTC

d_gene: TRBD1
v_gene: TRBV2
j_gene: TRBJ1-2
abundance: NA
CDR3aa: CASSGGTGGYQNYGYTF
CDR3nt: TGTGCCAGCAGTGGAGGGACAGGGGGCTATCAAAACTATGGCTACACCTTC

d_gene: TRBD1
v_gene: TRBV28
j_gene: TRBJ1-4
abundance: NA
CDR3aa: CASSSGTEGEKLFF
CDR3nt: TGTGCCAGCAGTTCCGGGACAGAGGGTGAAAAACTGTTTTTT

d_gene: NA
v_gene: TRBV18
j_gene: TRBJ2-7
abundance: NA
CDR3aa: CASSPRGGQVGEQYF
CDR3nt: TGTGCCAGCTCACCACGGGGAGGACAGGTAGGCGAGCAGTACTTC

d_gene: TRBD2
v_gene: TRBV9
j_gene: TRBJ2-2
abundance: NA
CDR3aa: CASSQAEGTRAGELFF
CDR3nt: TGTGCCAGCAGCCAAGCCGAGGGGACTAGAGCCGGGGAGCTGTTTTTT

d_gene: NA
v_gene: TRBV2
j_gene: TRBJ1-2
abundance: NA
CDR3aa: CASRWLGGPGYGYTF
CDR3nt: TGTGCCAGCAGATGGTTAGGAGGGCCCGGCTATGGCTACACCTTC